This T cell receptor beta chain is from a study of cytomegalovirus exposure and HLA in healthy donors. Losses at the gene ends were 3 bases for V and 1 base for J; bases not matched to a gene: 6. This CDR3 has 15 residues. The germline gives CDR1 SGHRS, CDR2 YFSETQ. Primers for the PCR totalled 60 Vbeta and 13 Jbeta. Here immunoSEQ multiplex PCR was the method, and the copy in TCRdb shows in-frame clones only, minus some. The sample lists roughly 100,000 clones, about 78% occurring once. The source is a man younger than 45 in good health and CMV-seronegative. Input material: PBMCs. This chain links TRBV5-1 with TRBJ2-5; the match to TRBD1 covers 7 bases. In nucleotides, the CDR3 is TGCGCCAGCAGCTCAGCGACAGGGCCCCAAGAGACCCAGTACTTC. Translation gives CASSSATGPQETQYF.